Below are 9 T cell receptor beta chains sequenced from a single sample in a study of blood T cell repertoires in COVID-19. Assay: immunoSEQ multiplex PCR; the TCRdb copy retains only in-frame clones and omits some. The repertoire has about 460,000 clones, 75% to 90% of them found once; the top ten carry 8.3%. Sequencing used PBMCs or T cells enriched from blood (not recorded which). All receptors come from an older woman who had recovered from COVID-19.

This chain uses TRBV6-5 with TRBJ1-3, with 7 bases lining up with TRBD1. Losses at the gene ends were 0 bases for V and 4 bases for J; bases not matched to a gene: 3. CDR3 length: 15 amino acids. CDR1 and CDR2 from the germline V gene are MNHEY and SVGAGI. CDR3: CASSYSKDRGNTIYF. The CDR3 DNA reads TGTGCCAGCAGTTACTCGAAGGACAGGGGAAACACCATATATTTT.

V is TRBV19 and J is TRBJ1-5; 8 nucleotides line up with TRBD1. Germline CDR1 is LNHDA and CDR2 is SQIVND (reference sequence). This CDR3 has 16 amino acids. Here the CDR3 reads CALRLGPGTGIQPQHF. The CDR3 nucleotides read TGTGCTCTACGCTTGGGCCCCGGGACAGGAATACAGCCCCAGCATTTT.

This chain uses TRBV15 with TRBJ1-5; D may be TRBD1 (6 bases). Trimming pared 0 bases from V and 4 bases from J, leaving 16 bases between. The germline V gene has CDR1 LNHNV and CDR2 YYDKDF (reference sequence). The CDR3 totals 17 residues. CDR3 bases: TGTGCCACCAGCAGAGATCGGAGGGGGGGGACAAATCAGCCCCAGCATTTT. Protein: CATSRDRRGGTNQPQHF.

This chain uses TRBV24-1 with TRBJ2-2; TRBD1 agrees at 9 bases. CDR1 is KGHDR and CDR2 is SFDVKD in the germline V gene. J lost 7 bases, V lost 5 bases, and 4 bases had no gene match. CDR3 size: 14 residues. The CDR3 DNA reads TGTGCCACCAGTGTACAGGGGGCAGGCGGGGAGCTGTTTTTT. It encodes CATSVQGAGGELFF.

The rearrangement joins TRBV5-4 to TRBJ1-1; TRBD1 agrees at 7 bases. Germline V gene data show CDR1 as SGHNT and CDR2 as YYREEE (reference sequence). V gave up 0 bases and J gave up 3 bases; unmatched junction bases: 5. The CDR3 is made up of 15 amino acids. CDR3 nucleotides: TGTGCCAGCAGCTTGGGAGGGGGCAAGGACACTGAAGCTTTCTTT. Its translation: CASSLGGGKDTEAFF.

The chain couples TRBV18 to TRBJ2-1; 9 nucleotides line up with TRBD1. Trimming took 0 bases from V and 7 from J; bases not matched to a gene: 7. The CDR3 extends over 16 amino acids. Germline loops: CDR1 KGHSH, CDR2 LQKENI. CDR3 bases: TGTGCCAGCTCACCACCGGGACAGGGAAACGGGAATGAGCAGTTCTTC. The encoded protein is CASSPPGQGNGNEQFF.

The chain joins TRBV5-1 to TRBJ1-6; maybe TRBD1 (5 bases). The CDR3 has 14 residues. CDR1 is SGHRS, CDR2 YFSETQ, per germline. Trimming cost V 1 base and J 10 bases, with 12 bases left between them. The CDR3 loop reads CASSLSQGRSPLHF. CDR3 coding DNA: TGCGCCAGCAGCTTGTCCCAGGGAAGATCACCCCTCCACTTT.

The chain joins TRBV18 to TRBJ2-3; 9 bases match TRBD2. Germline CDR1 and CDR2: KGHSH and LQKENI. This CDR3 has 14 residues. Trimming removed 2 bases from V and 10 bases from J; junction bases left unmatched: 7. The chain's CDR3 is CASSPTLAGRSQYF. In DNA, the CDR3 is TGTGCCAGCTCACCAACCCTAGCGGGGAGGTCGCAGTATTTT.

The V gene is TRBV15, the J gene TRBJ2-1; TRBD2 aligns across 12 bases. CDR1 is LNHNV, CDR2 YYDKDF, per germline (reference sequence). CDR3 size: 18 residues. V lost 0 bases to trimming and J lost 2 bases; unmatched junction nucleotides: 5. CDR3 nucleotide sequence: TGTGCCACCAGCAGAGACTCTAGCGGGGGGGCCCCCTACAATGAGCAGTTCTTC. Its protein product is CATSRDSSGGAPYNEQFF.